Shown below are 27 T cell receptor beta chains from a single sample sequenced in a study of T-cell memory formation after mild COVID-19. MiXCR, run by TCRdb on the 5' RACE reads, gives a single entry per CDR3 protein. The sample shows fewer than 60,000 distinct CDR3 sequences, 10% to 15% of them seen only once. The sample comprised PBMCs or a T cell subset sorted from them (not recorded which). These TCRs come from a young man who had mild COVID-19 (a few samples of this study predate the infection). Cell type and time point are not known.

The rearrangement links TRBV9 to TRBJ1-1, with no clear D. CDR1 and CDR2 from the germline V gene are SGDLS and YYNGEE. Trimming took off 4 bases at V and 8 bases at J, with 15 bases between the two ends. This CDR3 has 13 amino acids. CDR3 DNA sequence: TGTGCCAGCAGCAGGCTGATCGCAACCGAAGCTTTCTTT. Encoded protein: CASSRLIATEAFF.

This clonotype was found a few times. The rearrangement links TRBV6-1 to TRBJ2-7, with TRBD2 matching over 8 bases. The germline V gene has CDR1 MNHNS and CDR2 SASEGT. V gave up 10 bases and J gave up 3 bases; unmatched junction bases: 14. CDR3 length: 15 residues. The CDR3 DNA sequence: TGTGCCATACGGGAGGGCCCCACCTTAGACTACGAGCAGTACGTC. Protein product: CAIREGPTLDYEQYV.

The chain recombines TRBV3-1 with TRBJ1-6, with D maybe TRBD1 (5 bases). V dropped 6 bases and J dropped 7 bases, with 16 bases sitting between them. The CDR3 consists of 15 residues. Germline lookup yields CDR1 LGHDT and CDR2 YNNKEL (reference sequence). In DNA form, the CDR3 reads TGTGCCAGCAGTCCACCAGCGGGGACGAATTCACCCCTCCACTTT. Encoded protein: CASSPPAGTNSPLHF.

The chain combines TRBV11-2 with TRBJ2-4, with TRBD2 as a possible D gene (7 bases). Trimming stripped 5 bases from V and 8 bases from J, with 22 bases between. The CDR3 totals 16 residues. Germline CDR1 and CDR2: SGHAT and FQNNGV. DNA for the CDR3: TGTGCCAGCAGCCGGGGGGCGGGAAACGGGGACCACATTCAGTACTTC. Its translation is CASSRGAGNGDHIQYF.

The table lists this clonotype with many counts. This sequence joins TRBV5-1 and TRBJ2-7; perhaps D is TRBD1 or TRBD2 (5 bases each). There are 15 residues in the CDR3. Trimming pared 3 bases from V and 7 bases from J, leaving 20 bases between. Germline V CDR1 and CDR2: SGHRS, YFSETQ. The CDR3 loop reads CASSSEGATTGEQYF. The DNA for the CDR3 is TGCGCCAGCAGCTCCGAAGGGGCCACTACGGGGGAGCAGTACTTC.

In this sample, this clonotype turned up many times. V gene TRBV7-2 combines with J gene TRBJ2-1; no clear D. CDR1 and CDR2 (germline): SGHTA, FQGNSA. Deletions cut 4 bases from V and 1 base from J, with 8 bases between. The CDR3 runs to 14 residues. The DNA for the CDR3 is TGTGCCAGCAGCTCCGTTGGGTCCTACAATGAGCAGTTCTTC. It translates to CASSSVGSYNEQFF. Together with reference TRBV7-2 and TRBJ2-1, the CDR3 gives the full variable domain: GAGVSQSPSNKVTEKGKDVELRCDPISGHTALYWYRQSLGQGLEFLIYFQGNSAPDKSGLPSDRFSAERTGGSVSTLTIQRTQQEDSAVYLCASSSVGSYNEQFFGPGTRLTVL.

This clonotype was observed a handful of times. The CDR3, as DNA: TGCGCCAGCAGCTTGTCCCTCCCAACCTACAATGAGCAGTTCTTC. This codes for CASSLSLPTYNEQFF. The J gene is TRBJ2-1, the V gene TRBV5-1, with D unclear. Per germline, CDR1 SGHRS and CDR2 YFSETQ. The ends were cut back, 1 base at V and 2 bases at J, with 10 bases in the middle. The CDR3 covers 15 residues.

In its sample, this clonotype was seen a few times. This chain links TRBV28 with TRBJ1-4; no firm D call. Germline values: CDR1 MDHEN, CDR2 SYDVKM. The CDR3 sequence is 14 residues long. V lost 5 bases and J 3 bases, leaving 10 bases between the germline ends. For the CDR3, the DNA is TGTGCCAGCAGTCCCGAGAGAGCTAATGAAAAACTGTTTTTT. This gives the protein CASSPERANEKLFF.

This clonotype appeared a few times. The chain carries TRBV5-4 and TRBJ2-3, with 15 positions matching TRBD2. The CDR3 extends over 17 amino acids. V lost 3 bases to trimming and J lost 5 bases; unmatched junction nucleotides: 7. Germline V gene data show CDR1 as SGHNT and CDR2 as YYREEE (reference sequence). This CDR3 is CASSSGLAGGWGDTQYF. CDR3 DNA sequence: TGTGCCAGCAGCTCGGGACTAGCGGGGGGTTGGGGAGATACGCAGTATTTT.

The chain recombines TRBV7-6 with TRBJ1-2; D is unclear. V was trimmed by 2 bases and J by 4 bases, leaving 14 bases between them. Germline CDR1 and CDR2: SGHVS and FNYEAQ. The CDR3 has 15 amino acids. In DNA form, the CDR3 reads TGTGCCAGCAGCTTAAATGTAGGCAGCCCCTATGGCTACACCTTC. It encodes CASSLNVGSPYGYTF.

This chain uses TRBV7-2 with TRBJ2-3; D tentatively fits TRBD1 or TRBD2 (6 bases each). The germline V gene has CDR1 SGHTA and CDR2 FQGNSA. V gave up 5 bases and J gave up 0 bases, with 15 bases separating them. This CDR3 has 16 residues. The CDR3, as DNA: TGTGCCAGCAGCGCTCAAGGGGGGACTAGCACAGATACGCAGTATTTT. This codes for CASSAQGGTSTDTQYF.

This clonotype was seen more than once but under ten times. The J gene is TRBJ2-2, the V gene TRBV6-5; 7 bases fit TRBD2. CDR1 is MNHEY and CDR2 is SVGAGI in the germline V gene. After removal of 6 bases from V and 2 bases from J, the junction contained 9 bases not matched to a gene. The CDR3 totals 16 residues. The CDR3 spells CASRNPQRGNTGELFF. The DNA of the CDR3 is TGTGCCAGCAGAAATCCCCAGCGGGGAAACACCGGGGAGCTGTTTTTT.

This clonotype was observed a few times. This sequence joins TRBV4-3 and TRBJ2-6; the D is unclear. This CDR3 region has 17 residues. V lost 1 base and J 0 bases, leaving 10 bases between the germline ends. Per germline, CDR1 LGHNA and CDR2 YSLEER. Here the CDR3 reads CASSQVEERSGANVLTF. DNA of the CDR3: TGCGCCAGCAGCCAAGTAGAGGAGCGCTCTGGGGCCAACGTCCTGACTTTC.

This clonotype was observed a handful of times. This chain links TRBV5-1 with TRBJ2-1, with D perhaps matching TRBD2 (7 bases). The germline CDR1 and CDR2 sequences are SGHRS and YFSETQ. This CDR3 spans 14 amino acids. The V end lost 2 bases, the J end lost 8 bases, and 14 bases lay between the germline ends. CDR3 nucleotide sequence: TGCGCCAGCAGCTTCGGGGGGCCGGGCGATGAGCAGTTCTTC. Protein: CASSFGGPGDEQFF.

Worth noting for this clonotype: One end of the junction does not line up with germline, which may come from a read error. The chain links TRBV7-7 to TRBJ2-2; D not resolved. In germline, CDR1 is SSHAT, CDR2 FNYEAQ (reference sequence). The CDR3 has 13 amino acids. The DNA for the CDR3 is TGTGCTAGCAGCGCCTCGTGGACCGGGGAGCTGTTTTTT. Translating gives CASSASWTGELFF.

This clonotype was observed many times. The V and J genes are TRBV12-3 or TRBV12-4 and TRBJ2-2; D may be TRBD1 or TRBD2 (5 bases each). Trimming left V 5 bases short and J 6 bases short, with 10 bases between. The CDR3 spans 13 residues. The CDR3 spells CASSRRDPGELFF. The CDR3 DNA is TGTGCCAGCAGTCGCAGGGACCCCGGGGAGCTGTTTTTT.

This clonotype turned up a few times. The rearrangement links TRBV5-1 to TRBJ2-5, with D possibly called TRBD1 or TRBD2 (5 bases each). Trimming took 3 bases from V and 2 from J, leaving 11 bases between them. In germline, CDR1 is SGHRS, CDR2 YFSETQ. The CDR3 is 14 residues long. This chain's CDR3 is CASSSGTSQETQYF. The DNA of the CDR3 is TGCGCCAGCAGCTCAGGGACGTCTCAAGAGACCCAGTACTTC.

The chain has TRBV7-2 and TRBJ2-3; TRBD1 might be the D (5 bases). Trimming shortened V by 6 bases and J by 0 bases, and 16 bases separated the two germline ends. CDR3 size: 16 residues. Germline values: CDR1 SGHTA, CDR2 FQGNSA. The DNA for the CDR3 is TGTGCCAGCAGTCAGGGAAATCCTTTTAGCACAGATACGCAGTATTTT. Amino acids: CASSQGNPFSTDTQYF.

This clonotype was detected only a few times. The gene calls are TRBV7-3 and TRBJ1-1, with D uncertain. Germline V gene lookup returns CDR1 SGHTA and CDR2 FQGTGA. Trimming took 3 bases from V and 8 from J, leaving 13 bases between them. The CDR3 runs 13 residues. The CDR3 reads CASSFGFGLEAFF. The CDR3 DNA reads TGTGCCAGCAGCTTTGGGTTTGGGTTAGAAGCTTTCTTT.

This clonotype was detected a few times. V usage is TRBV7-9 and J usage is TRBJ1-3; D possibly corresponds to TRBD1 (6 bases). Trimming left V 6 bases short and J 1 base short, with 19 bases between. This CDR3 has 17 amino acids. Germline CDR1 reads SEHNR; CDR2 reads FQNEAQ (reference sequence). In nucleotides, the CDR3 is TGTGCCAGCAGATATAACCGGGACACATCTTCTGGAAACACCATATATTTT. Its protein product is CASRYNRDTSSGNTIYF.

This clonotype has a handful of counts. The chain employs TRBV18 and TRBJ2-3; TRBD2 matches 9 bases. V shed 2 bases, J shed 2 bases, and the junction held 11 bases outside the gene matches. CDR1 is KGHSH, CDR2 LQKENI, per germline. This CDR3 has 18 residues. The CDR3 region is CASSPTVASGASTDTQYF. The CDR3 DNA sequence: TGTGCCAGCTCACCAACCGTGGCTAGCGGGGCCTCCACAGATACGCAGTATTTT.

This clonotype showed up many times. The chain joins TRBV5-1 to TRBJ2-2; D is unresolved. The germline gives CDR1 SGHRS, CDR2 YFSETQ. V lost 1 base to trimming and J lost 0 bases, with 16 bases between them. The CDR3 extends over 18 amino acids. CDR3 residues: CASSLRFVGPSNTGELFF. Here the CDR3 DNA reads TGCGCCAGCAGCTTGCGCTTCGTCGGCCCCTCGAACACCGGGGAGCTGTTTTTT. The full variable domain, rest sourced from reference TRBV5-1 and TRBJ2-2, is KAGVTQTPRYLIKTRGQQVTLSCSPISGHRSVSWYQQTPGQGLQFLFEYFSETQRNKGNFPGRFSGRQFSNSRSEMNVSTLELGDSALYLCASSLRFVGPSNTGELFFGEGSRLTVL.

V is TRBV7-3 and J is TRBJ1-2; D is undetermined. V was trimmed by 5 bases and J by 1 base, leaving 8 bases between them. Germline-derived CDR1 and CDR2 are SGHTA and FQGTGA. The CDR3 sequence is 13 residues long. CDR3 DNA sequence: TGTGCCAGCAGCCTCGACAATAACTATGGCTACACCTTC. This gives the protein CASSLDNNYGYTF.

The chain has TRBV21-1 and TRBJ1-2; no check of the table's D call, TRBD1, against the DNA was made. TRBV21-1 is a pseudogene segment. The CDR3 runs 16 residues. The CDR3 nucleotides read TGTGCCAGCAGCAAAGGCAGGACAGGGGCTAACTATGGCTACACCTTC. Its translation is CASSKGRTGANYGYTF.

V is TRBV11-3 and J is TRBJ2-2; 9 nucleotides match TRBD2. V lost 4 bases to trimming and J lost 2 bases; unmatched junction nucleotides: 5. CDR1 SGHNT and CDR2 YENEEA come from the germline V gene. CDR3 size: 16 residues. The CDR3 DNA reads as TGTGCCAGCAGCTCTAGCGGGACGGTCAACACCGGGGAGCTGTTTTTT. Translation: CASSSSGTVNTGELFF.

This clonotype has a count of ten or more. The chain couples TRBV11-2 to TRBJ2-7; either TRBD1 or TRBD2 may supply D (6 bases each). CDR1 is SGHAT, CDR2 FQNNGV, per germline. V shed 4 bases and J shed 2 bases, with 9 bases lying between them. The CDR3 is 13 residues long. CDR3: CASSWGAPYEQYF. In nucleotides, the CDR3 is TGTGCCAGCAGCTGGGGGGCCCCCTACGAGCAGTACTTC.

The chain has TRBV2 and TRBJ2-2, with 7 bases matching TRBD2. The CDR3 covers 13 residues. V gave up 4 bases and J gave up 5 bases; unmatched junction bases: 1. Germline CDR1 is SNHLY and CDR2 is FYNNEI. CDR3 nucleotides: TGTGCCAGCAGTGCCGGGGGGACCGGGGAGCTGTTTTTT. Protein product: CASSAGGTGELFF.